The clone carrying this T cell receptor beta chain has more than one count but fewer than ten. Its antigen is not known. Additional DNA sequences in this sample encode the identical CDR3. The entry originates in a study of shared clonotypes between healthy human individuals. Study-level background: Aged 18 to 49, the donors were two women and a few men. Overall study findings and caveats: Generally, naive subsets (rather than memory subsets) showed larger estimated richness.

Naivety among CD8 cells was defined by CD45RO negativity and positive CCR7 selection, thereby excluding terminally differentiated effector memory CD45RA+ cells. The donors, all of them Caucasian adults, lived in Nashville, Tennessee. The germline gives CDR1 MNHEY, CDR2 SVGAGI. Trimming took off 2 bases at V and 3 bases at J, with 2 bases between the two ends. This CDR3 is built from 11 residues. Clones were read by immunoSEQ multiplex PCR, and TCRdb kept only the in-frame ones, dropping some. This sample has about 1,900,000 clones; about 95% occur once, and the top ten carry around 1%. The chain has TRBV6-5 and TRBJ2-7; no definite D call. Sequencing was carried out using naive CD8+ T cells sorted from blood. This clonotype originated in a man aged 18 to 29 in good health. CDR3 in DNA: TGTGCCAGCAGTTACCTCTACGAGCAGTACTTC. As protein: CASSYLYEQYF.